Listed below are T cell receptor beta chains from one sample, sequenced in a study of regulatory T cells in long-lasting Graves disease. TCRdb re-derived calls from the multiplex PCR reads in MiXCR, one entry per CDR3 protein. The table includes 400,000 to 450,000 distinct CDR3 sequences, about 15% detected once. These data also formed part of another study, on T cells in Graves' hyperthyroidism and ophthalmopathy.

The sequenced sample was peripheral blood mononuclear cells (PBMCs), obtained at new diagnosis, from a patient treated with antithyroid drugs. These receptors all stem from a woman in her 30s with Graves disease. Each CDR3 is given with its conserved first and last residue. A D gene is named only where the DNA matches it firmly. Clone size is given for some rows only: seen once, a few or many times, or a class if the clone is expanded.

size: .; D: .; V: TRBV7-3; J: TRBJ2-2; DNA: TGTGCCAGCAGCTTATCTCCAGACGGGGAGCTGTTTTTT; CDR3: CASSLSPDGELFF
size: .; D: TRBD1; V: TRBV6-2/TRBV6-3; J: TRBJ1-5; DNA: TGTGCCAGCAGTCCTTACGGGACAGTGAGCAATCAGCCCCAGCATTTT; CDR3: CASSPYGTVSNQPQHF
size: many; D: .; V: TRBV2; J: TRBJ2-2; DNA: TGTGCCAGCCGGCCGAACACCGGGGAGCTGTTTTTT; CDR3: CASRPNTGELFF
size: few; D: TRBD1; V: TRBV24-1; J: TRBJ1-1; DNA: TGTGCCACCAGTGATCCCGGGACAGGGGTTTCGGGAGCTTTCTTT; CDR3: CATSDPGTGVSGAFF
size: many; D: .; V: TRBV6-1; J: TRBJ2-3; DNA: TGTGCCAGCAAAGTTACTTGGGGCTCGCGCACAGATACGCAGTATTTT; CDR3: CASKVTWGSRTDTQYF
size: many; D: .; V: TRBV7-9; J: TRBJ1-1; DNA: TGTGCCAGCAGCTTAGAGGCAGGGGAGAACACTGAAGCTTTCTTT; CDR3: CASSLEAGENTEAFF
size: few; D: TRBD1; V: TRBV19; J: TRBJ2-3; DNA: TGTGCCAGTAGTATGTTGGCAGGGGGCAACACAGATACGCAGTATTTT; CDR3: CASSMLAGGNTDTQYF
size: few; D: .; V: TRBV10-3; J: TRBJ1-2; DNA: TGTGCCATCAGTGTACAGGGCGAAGGCTACACCTTC; CDR3: CAISVQGEGYTF
size: few; D: TRBD1; V: TRBV6-5; J: TRBJ2-2; DNA: TGTGCCAGCAGTTATGGGACAGCGAACACCGGGGAGCTGTTTTTT; CDR3: CASSYGTANTGELFF
size: many; D: .; V: TRBV5-1; J: TRBJ2-7; DNA: TGCGCCAGCATCCAGGACCCGGGAATTTCCTACGAGCAGTACTTC; CDR3: CASIQDPGISYEQYF
size: many; D: TRBD2; V: TRBV7-2; J: TRBJ2-7; DNA: TGTGCCAGCAGCGTCATCCTAGCGGGAGGAAGGAACGAGCAGTACTTC; CDR3: CASSVILAGGRNEQYF
size: many; D: TRBD2; V: TRBV9; J: TRBJ2-3; DNA: TGTGCCAGCAGCGTCAGCGGGACGTTTAGCACAGATACGCAGTATTTT; CDR3: CASSVSGTFSTDTQYF
size: few; D: TRBD1; V: TRBV30; J: TRBJ2-3; DNA: TGTGCCTGGAGTGTATTCCCACCGGGACAGGGGTCAGATACGCAGTATTTT; CDR3: CAWSVFPPGQGSDTQYF
size: .; D: .; V: TRBV10-2; J: TRBJ1-1; DNA: TGCGCCAGCAGTGACCGCCCGTTGAACACTGAAGCTTTCTTT; CDR3: CASSDRPLNTEAFF